The present TCR beta chain was sequenced within a study of metastatic and nonmetastatic thyroid tumors. Overall study: Repertoires from blood and tumor or nodule tissue of malignant and benign thyroid patients were compared. Study-wide results and limits: Malignant tumors reportedly showed significantly higher TCR beta diversity than benign nodules in both blood and tumor.

Until they underwent thyroid surgery, no patient had received any treatment. The CDR3 covers 15 residues. With 1 base removed from V and 0 bases from J, the gap between germline ends came to 9 bases. Germline lookup yields CDR1 SGHVS and CDR2 FNYEAQ. To note about this clone: Its antigen is unidentified.

In the source study's methods: A distant-metastasis classifier for papillary thyroid cancer was built using CDR3 differences across clinicopathological groups. TCRdb re-called the PCR reads with MiXCR. Clone size and V and J calls follow TCRdb, not the original study. Among 40,000 to 55,000 clones listed, 16% were seen once. The sequence was obtained from a female donor with papillary thyroid cancer or a benign thyroid nodule (not recorded which). Some clones in this sample may be carry-over from other donors' samples. Material for sequencing was blood. The chain combines TRBV7-6 with TRBJ1-1; D unclear. The CDR3 coding sequence is TGTGCCAGCAGCTTAGGTGCGGGTATGAACACTGAAGCTTTCTTT. Protein: CASSLGAGMNTEAFF.